A single sample is the source of the 18 T cell receptor beta chains below, sequenced in a study of shared clonotypes between healthy human individuals. Sequencing was performed with immunoSEQ multiplex PCR; in TCRdb, only in-frame clones are kept and a portion is missing. The sample carries 850,000 to 1,100,000 clones, about 80% recorded once. Sequencing was performed on memory CD4+ T cells from PBMCs. Subset noted: CD45RA-negative fraction. The source is a man aged 18 to 29 in good health. Some clones in this sample may be carry-over from other donors' samples.

The chain employs TRBV7-8 and TRBJ1-4, with D perhaps matching TRBD1 (6 bases). Germline-derived CDR1 and CDR2 are SGHVS and FQNEAQ. The ends were cut back, 3 bases at V and 8 bases at J, with 10 bases in the middle. The CDR3 sequence is 13 residues long. In nucleotides, the CDR3 is TGTGCCAGCAGCTTCCCCGGGACAGAAAAACTGTTTTTT. Encoded protein: CASSFPGTEKLFF.

The chain joins TRBV2 to TRBJ2-5; D gene unclear. The CDR3 has 15 residues. V was trimmed by 10 bases and J by 2 bases, leaving 20 bases between them. CDR1 SNHLY and CDR2 FYNNEI come from the germline V gene. The DNA for the CDR3 is TGTGCCACCAAACCGGTTGGCGTCGGTCAAGAGACCCAGTACTTC. Its translation: CATKPVGVGQETQYF.

Notes on this clone: Other DNA variants within this sample encode the same CDR3. This chain links TRBV5-1 with TRBJ2-6; no clear D gene. The CDR3 is made up of 15 amino acids. V was clipped by 0 bases and J by 0 bases, with 4 bases between them. Per germline, CDR1 SGHRS and CDR2 YFSETQ. CDR3: CASSLGNSGANVLTF. The DNA of the CDR3 is TGCGCCAGCAGCTTGGGAAACTCTGGGGCCAACGTCCTGACTTTC.

The chain links TRBV5-1 to TRBJ2-1, with 9 bases aligning to TRBD1. The CDR3 contains 15 residues. Germline V CDR1 and CDR2: SGHRS, YFSETQ. V was clipped by 4 bases and J by 7 bases; unmatched bases: 9. This chain's CDR3 is CASSLKTGGGNEQFF. For the CDR3, the DNA is TGCGCCAGCAGCCTGAAGACAGGGGGTGGAAATGAGCAGTTCTTC.

V and J are TRBV11-2 and TRBJ2-3, with TRBD2 as a possible D gene (6 bases). V gave up 6 bases and J gave up 2 bases, with 9 bases separating them. The CDR3 is made up of 13 amino acids. Germline V gene data show CDR1 as SGHAT and CDR2 as FQNNGV. The CDR3 reads CASRGGATDTQYF. The DNA of the CDR3 is TGTGCCAGCAGGGGGGGAGCCACAGATACGCAGTATTTT.

The chain recombines TRBV25-1 with TRBJ2-5; 12 nucleotides match TRBD2. In germline, CDR1 is MGHDK, CDR2 SYGVNS. With V trimmed by 8 bases and J by 7 bases, 8 bases remained unmatched. The CDR3 is 14 amino acids. The CDR3 nucleotides are TGTGCCAGCGCCAACTCACTAGCGGGAGGGACCCAGTACTTC. Translated, it gives CASANSLAGGTQYF.

This clone was seen repeatedly, ten times or more. The rearrangement links TRBV28 to TRBJ1-5; D unclear. Germline lookup yields CDR1 MDHEN and CDR2 SYDVKM. The ends were cut back, 3 bases at V and 2 bases at J, with 14 bases in the middle. CDR3 size: 16 residues. CDR3 residues: CASSFGRLIGNQPQHF. The DNA for the CDR3 is TGTGCCAGCAGTTTTGGGCGGCTGATTGGCAATCAGCCCCAGCATTTT.

V is TRBV19 and J is TRBJ1-2, with D perhaps TRBD1 (6 bases). The CDR3 runs 14 residues. V dropped 4 bases and J dropped 3 bases, with 12 bases sitting between them. CDR1 and CDR2 (germline): LNHDA, SQIVND (reference sequence). CDR3 nucleotide sequence: TGTGCCAGTAGTACTCAACAGGGCCACTATGGCTACACCTTC. Translation gives CASSTQQGHYGYTF.

In its sample, this clone was seen once. Other DNA sequences in this sample translate to the same CDR3. This chain links TRBV7-2 with TRBJ1-2, with D maybe TRBD1 (6 bases). CDR1 SGHTA and CDR2 FQGNSA come from the germline V gene. CDR3 length: 14 residues. V was cut by 5 bases and J by 6 bases, with 16 bases left in between. CDR3 nucleotides: TGTGCCAGCAGCCCCCGGGGGGGGCTTGATGGCTACACCTTC. Protein: CASSPRGGLDGYTF. The full variable domain, rest sourced from reference TRBV7-2 and TRBJ1-2, is GAGVSQSPSNKVTEKGKDVELRCDPISGHTALYWYRQSLGQGLEFLIYFQGNSAPDKSGLPSDRFSAERTGGSVSTLTIQRTQQEDSAVYLCASSPRGGLDGYTFGSGTRLTVV.

This clone showed up just a few times. This rearrangement joins TRBV6-1 to TRBJ2-5; possibly TRBD1 for D (6 bases). Germline V gives CDR1 MNHNS, CDR2 SASEGT. The germline V and J ends were trimmed by 3 bases and 5 bases, with 19 bases remaining between them. The CDR3 runs to 16 residues. DNA for the CDR3: TGTGCCAGCAGTGAGACCCTGGCCCTCACAGGGGAGACCCAGTACTTC. Translation: CASSETLALTGETQYF.

The V and J genes are TRBV28 and TRBJ1-4; 7 nucleotides align to TRBD1. The CDR3 sequence is 15 residues long. Germline-derived CDR1 and CDR2 are MDHEN and SYDVKM. V gave up 6 bases and J gave up 0 bases; unmatched junction bases: 4. Here the CDR3 DNA reads TGTGCCAGCAGAAACACAGGGGCAACTAATGAAAAACTGTTTTTT. Protein: CASRNTGATNEKLFF.

This clone was detected a few times. V and J are TRBV28 and TRBJ2-3; TRBD1 agrees at 7 bases. Germline lookup yields CDR1 MDHEN and CDR2 SYDVKM. Unmatched junction bases numbered 10, after V lost 6 bases and J lost 1 base. CDR3 size: 16 residues. In nucleotides, the CDR3 is TGTGCCAGCAGACAATTCCGGGACAGACGCACAGATACGCAGTATTTT. It specifies CASRQFRDRRTDTQYF.

Points on this clone: The sample holds other DNA sequences that translate to the same CDR3. V gene TRBV30 combines with J gene TRBJ2-1; D not resolved. In germline, CDR1 is GTSNPN, CDR2 SVGIG (reference sequence). V was trimmed by 0 bases and J by 4 bases, leaving 4 bases between them. The CDR3 covers 12 residues. The chain's CDR3 is CAWSVGYNEQFF. As DNA, the CDR3 is TGTGCCTGGAGTGTTGGTTACAATGAGCAGTTCTTC.

This clone was recorded only once. The chain is built from TRBV6-6 and TRBJ2-7; D possibly corresponds to TRBD1 (6 bases). CDR1 and CDR2 from the germline V gene are MNHNY and SVGAGI (reference sequence). The CDR3 covers 13 residues. V lost 7 bases and J lost 0, with 10 bases in between. CDR3 residues: CASTADSSYEQYF. The CDR3 DNA reads as TGTGCCAGCACTGCGGACAGCTCCTACGAGCAGTACTTC.

This chain joins TRBV7-9 and TRBJ1-4; D gene unclear. Germline CDR1 is SEHNR and CDR2 is FQNEAQ (reference sequence). The V and J ends lost 2 bases and 7 bases respectively, with 20 bases between them. The CDR3 extends over 17 amino acids. CDR3 nucleotide sequence: TGTGCCAGCAGCTTACACGATTTTGAAGAACCATCTGAAAAACTGTTTTTT. Translation: CASSLHDFEEPSEKLFF.

The chain couples TRBV5-6 to TRBJ1-2; D is ambiguous. The CDR3 is made up of 13 amino acids. Trimming cost V 0 bases and J 4 bases, with 7 bases left between them. In germline, CDR1 is SGHDT, CDR2 YYEEEE. The CDR3 DNA is TGTGCCAGCAGCTTGGGAGACATCTATGGCTACACCTTC. As protein: CASSLGDIYGYTF.

This clone came up a few times. The chain carries TRBV5-1 and TRBJ1-3, with 7 nucleotides matching TRBD1. Unmatched junction bases numbered 10, after V lost 4 bases and J lost 3 bases. The V gene's germline CDR1 is SGHRS and CDR2 YFSETQ. The CDR3 length is 16 residues. The CDR3 spells CASSAGGSSGGNTIYF. The CDR3 nucleotides read TGCGCCAGCAGCGCAGGGGGAAGCTCTGGTGGAAACACCATATATTTT. Variable domain in full (rest from reference TRBV5-1 and TRBJ1-3): KAGVTQTPRYLIKTRGQQVTLSCSPISGHRSVSWYQQTPGQGLQFLFEYFSETQRNKGNFPGRFSGRQFSNSRSEMNVSTLELGDSALYLCASSAGGSSGGNTIYFGEGSWLTVV.

This clone was counted a few times. The chain combines TRBV6-1 with TRBJ1-3; 7 nucleotides agree with TRBD1. This CDR3 region has 18 residues. Germline-derived CDR1 and CDR2 are MNHNS and SASEGT. The V gene end was trimmed by 1 base and the J gene end by 2 bases; junction bases not matched to a gene: 11. In DNA form, the CDR3 reads TGTGCCAGCAGTGAAGGCGGGGACAGCATAGCTACTGGAAACACCATATATTTT. Its translation is CASSEGGDSIATGNTIYF.